Below are 4 T cell receptor beta chains sequenced from a single sample in a study of T cell responses to AZD1222 COVID-19 vaccine. The repertoire was sequenced with immunoSEQ multiplex PCR; TCRdb's copy has only in-frame clones and lacks some. The sample includes around 69,000 clones, 70% to 90% of them seen just once. This sample comprised peripheral blood, obtained on day 0 of AZD1222 vaccination. These TCRs come from an adult in good health.

V and J are TRBV5-1 and TRBJ1-1; weak D call: TRBD1 (6 bases). The CDR3 contains 14 residues. V was cut by 0 bases and J by 5 bases, with 11 bases left in between. Germline loops: CDR1 SGHRS, CDR2 YFSETQ. CDR3 nucleotides: TGCGCCAGCAGCTTGGGTCTCACAGGGACTGAAGCTTTCTTT. This gives the protein CASSLGLTGTEAFF.

The V gene is TRBV5-1, the J gene TRBJ2-3, with D perhaps matching TRBD1 (6 bases). Germline V gene lookup returns CDR1 SGHRS and CDR2 YFSETQ. The V gene lost 4 bases and the J gene lost 2 bases, with 17 bases spanning the gap. This CDR3 region has 16 residues. The CDR3: CASSRLGAAYTDTQYF. The DNA of the CDR3 is TGCGCCAGCAGCCGGTTGGGGGCGGCCTACACAGATACGCAGTATTTT.

The chain is built from TRBV28 and TRBJ1-2; D not resolved. V was clipped by 6 bases and J by 6 bases, with 5 bases between them. Germline assignment: CDR1 MDHEN and CDR2 SYDVKM. The CDR3 totals 10 residues. The CDR3 is CASRANGYTF. For the CDR3, the DNA is TGTGCCAGCAGGGCAAATGGCTACACCTTC.

V usage is TRBV2 and J usage is TRBJ2-1, with a possible D match to TRBD2 (6 bases). The CDR3 runs 15 residues. Trimming removed 3 bases from V and 2 bases from J, with 11 bases in between. CDR1 and CDR2 (germline): SNHLY, FYNNEI. The CDR3 bases are TGTGCCAGCAGTGAGGTTAGCGGTGCCTACAATGAGCAGTTCTTC. This encodes CASSEVSGAYNEQFF. Filled out from reference TRBV2 and TRBJ2-1, the complete variable domain reads EPEVTQTPSHQVTQMGQEVILRCVPISNHLYFYWYRQILGQKVEFLVSFYNNEISEKSEIFDDQFSVERPDGSNFTLKIRSTKLEDSAMYFCASSEVSGAYNEQFFGPGTRLTVL.